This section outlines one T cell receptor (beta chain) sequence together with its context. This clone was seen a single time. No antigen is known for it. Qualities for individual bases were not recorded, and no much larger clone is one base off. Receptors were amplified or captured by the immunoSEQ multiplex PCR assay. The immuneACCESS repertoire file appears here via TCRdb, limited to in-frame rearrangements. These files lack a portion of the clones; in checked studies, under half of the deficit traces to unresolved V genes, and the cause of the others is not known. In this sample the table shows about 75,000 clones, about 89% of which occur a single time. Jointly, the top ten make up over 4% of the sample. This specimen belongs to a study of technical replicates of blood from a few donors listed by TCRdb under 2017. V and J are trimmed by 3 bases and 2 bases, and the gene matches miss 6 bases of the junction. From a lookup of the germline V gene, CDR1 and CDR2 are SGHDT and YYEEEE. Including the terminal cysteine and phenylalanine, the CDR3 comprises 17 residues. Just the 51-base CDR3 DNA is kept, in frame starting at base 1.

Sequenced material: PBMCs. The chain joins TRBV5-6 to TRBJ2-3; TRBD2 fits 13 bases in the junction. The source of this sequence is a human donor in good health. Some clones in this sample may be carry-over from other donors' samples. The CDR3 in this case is CASSSGLAGPYTDTQYF. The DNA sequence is TGTGCCAGCAGCTCGGGACTAGCGGGGCCTTACACAGATACGCAGTATTTT.